This entry is about one T cell receptor beta chain. In the authors' methods: Using reference gene primer amplification, nucleated cell counts were estimated. Some clones are missing from TCRdb's copy, which holds only in-frame ones; the method was immunoSEQ multiplex PCR. Clonal size and the V and J genes are those of that table, whereas D and trimming came from the DNA. The data hold 95,000 to 150,000 clones, with roughly 83% observed a single time. These data originate in a study of blood T cell repertoires in COVID-19. Study information: COVID-19 samples from acute and convalescent phases originated in the United States, Italy and Spain. PBMCs, B-cell-depleted T cells, or T cells were the source of the cDNA or gDNA that made up the material.

In germline, CDR1 is SNHLY, CDR2 FYNNEI. V lost 1 base to trimming and J lost 4 bases; unmatched junction nucleotides: 6. The CDR3 spans 15 residues. Sequenced material: peripheral blood. The clonotype comes from a woman older than 75 with acute or convalescent COVID-19. The chain carries TRBV2 and TRBJ2-5; TRBD2 matches at 7 bases. Written as DNA, the CDR3 is TGTGCCAGCAGTGAAGGTCTGAGCGGGGTAGAGACCCAGTACTTC. It encodes CASSEGLSGVETQYF.